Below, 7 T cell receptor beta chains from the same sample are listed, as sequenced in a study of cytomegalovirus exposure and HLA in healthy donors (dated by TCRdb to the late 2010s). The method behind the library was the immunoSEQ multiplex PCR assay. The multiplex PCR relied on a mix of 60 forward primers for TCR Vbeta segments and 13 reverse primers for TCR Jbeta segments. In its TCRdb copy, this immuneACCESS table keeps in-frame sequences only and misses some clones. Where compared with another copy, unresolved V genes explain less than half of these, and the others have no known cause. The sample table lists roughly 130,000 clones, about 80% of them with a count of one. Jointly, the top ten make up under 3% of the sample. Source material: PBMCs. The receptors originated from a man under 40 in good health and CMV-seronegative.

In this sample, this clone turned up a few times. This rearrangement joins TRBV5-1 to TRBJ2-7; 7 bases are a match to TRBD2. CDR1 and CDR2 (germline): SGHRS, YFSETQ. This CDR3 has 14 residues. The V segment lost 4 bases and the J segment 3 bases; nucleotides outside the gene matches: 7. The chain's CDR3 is CASSLSGNNYEQYF. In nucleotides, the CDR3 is TGCGCCAGCAGCCTAAGCGGGAATAACTACGAGCAGTACTTC.

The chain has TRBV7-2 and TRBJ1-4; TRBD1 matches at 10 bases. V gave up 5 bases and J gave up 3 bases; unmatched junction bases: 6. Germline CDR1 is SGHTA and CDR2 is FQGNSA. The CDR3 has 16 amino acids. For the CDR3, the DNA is TGTGCCAGCAGCCCGGGACAGGGGTTCTCTAATGAAAAACTGTTTTTT. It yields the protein CASSPGQGFSNEKLFF.

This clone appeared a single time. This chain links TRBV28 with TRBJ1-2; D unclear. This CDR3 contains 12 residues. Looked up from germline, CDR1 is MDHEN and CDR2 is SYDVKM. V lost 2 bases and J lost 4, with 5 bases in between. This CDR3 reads CASSLLGYGYTF. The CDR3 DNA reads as TGTGCCAGCAGTTTACTAGGCTATGGCTACACCTTC.

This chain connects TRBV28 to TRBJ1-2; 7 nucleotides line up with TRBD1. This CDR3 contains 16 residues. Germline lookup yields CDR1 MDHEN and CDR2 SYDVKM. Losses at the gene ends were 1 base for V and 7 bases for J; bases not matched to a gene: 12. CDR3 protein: CASSLLRTGNGGGYTF. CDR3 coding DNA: TGTGCCAGCAGTTTATTAAGGACAGGCAACGGGGGTGGCTACACCTTC.

CDR3 bases: TGTGCCTGGAGTGTTACAAAATACAATGAGCAGTTCTTC. This encodes CAWSVTKYNEQFF. The gene calls are TRBV30 and TRBJ2-1; no clear D gene. Germline lookup yields CDR1 GTSNPN and CDR2 SVGIG (reference sequence). CDR3 length equals 13 residues. V lost 0 bases and J 4 bases, leaving 7 bases between the germline ends.

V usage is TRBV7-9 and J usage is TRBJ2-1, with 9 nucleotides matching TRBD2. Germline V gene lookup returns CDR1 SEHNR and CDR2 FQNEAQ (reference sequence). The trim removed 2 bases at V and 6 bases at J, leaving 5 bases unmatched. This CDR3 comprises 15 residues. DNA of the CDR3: TGTGCCAGCAGCTTACTCCTAGCGGGAACCAATGAGCAGTTCTTC. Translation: CASSLLLAGTNEQFF.

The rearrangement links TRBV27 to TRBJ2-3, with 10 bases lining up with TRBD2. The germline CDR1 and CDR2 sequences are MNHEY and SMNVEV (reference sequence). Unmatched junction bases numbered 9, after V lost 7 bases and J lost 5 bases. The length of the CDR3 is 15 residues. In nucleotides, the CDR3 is TGTGCCAGCAAATTCTCTAGCGGGAGTATAGATACGCAGTATTTT. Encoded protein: CASKFSSGSIDTQYF.